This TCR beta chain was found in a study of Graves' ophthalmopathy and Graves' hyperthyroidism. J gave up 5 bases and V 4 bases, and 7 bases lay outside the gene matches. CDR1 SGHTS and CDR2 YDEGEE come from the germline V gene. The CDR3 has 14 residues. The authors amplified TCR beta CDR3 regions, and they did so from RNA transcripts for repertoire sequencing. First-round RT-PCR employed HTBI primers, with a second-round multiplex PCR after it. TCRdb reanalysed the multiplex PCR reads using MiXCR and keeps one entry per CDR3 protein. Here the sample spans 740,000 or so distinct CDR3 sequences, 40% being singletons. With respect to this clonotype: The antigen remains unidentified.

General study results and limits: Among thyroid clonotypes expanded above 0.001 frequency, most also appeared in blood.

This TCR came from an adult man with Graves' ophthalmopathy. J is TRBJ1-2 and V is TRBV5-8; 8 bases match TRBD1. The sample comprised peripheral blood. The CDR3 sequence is CASSHNTGGYGYTF. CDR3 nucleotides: TGTGCCAGCAGCCACAATACAGGGGGTTATGGCTACACCTTC.